This paragraph covers one T cell receptor beta chain sequence. Its antigen remains unknown. This record belongs to a study of beta chain features in type 1 diabetes. The V and J ends lost 1 base and 3 bases respectively, with 15 bases between them. The CDR3 is 16 residues long. CDR1 and CDR2 from the germline V gene are SGHNT and YYREEE (reference sequence). Sequenced material consisted of expressed TCRB transcripts (all of the isolated RNA was reverse transcribed). Data came from immunoSEQ multiplex PCR; TCRdb stores just in-frame clones and leaves some out. The sample has 500,000 to 800,000 clones, around 12% seen once. General observations from the study: Type 1 diabetes patients showed a moderate but significant shortening of TCRB CDR3s in all four CD4+ subsets.

This receptor was taken from a man aged 25 to 40 with type 1 diabetes. Sequencing input: naive CD4+ T cells from blood. This sequence joins TRBV5-4 and TRBJ2-3; D unresolved. As DNA, the CDR3 is TGTGCCAGCAGCTTGCCCACCCTCGGGTGGACAGATACGCAGTATTTT. Its translation is CASSLPTLGWTDTQYF.